The TCR beta chain described here comes from a study of shared clonotypes between healthy human individuals. As for the study in general: Per donor, CD8 memory used one plate, CD8 naive used two, CD4 memory used three and CD4 naive used three. Study outcomes and limitations: It was the non-shared clonotypes that had lower generation probabilities than clonotypes shared by all four donors. Clonotype sharing across donors was expected to vary with sequencing depth.

Clones were sequenced by immunoSEQ multiplex PCR, and TCRdb holds only the in-frame ones, with some missing. The repertoire holds approximately 1.5 million clones, with roughly 98.5% as singletons. Note on this clone: As yet, its antigen is unknown.

The sequence derives from a man aged 25-45 years in good health. The source material was naive CD4+ T cells sorted from blood. Sample subset: CD45RA+ positively selected.

CDR3 amino acids: CASSLGPESDTQYF. CDR3 nucleotide sequence: TGCGCCAGCAGCTTGGGACCGGAATCAGATACGCAGTATTTT. The genes are TRBV5-1 and TRBJ2-3; D is unclear. The CDR3 is made up of 14 amino acids. Germline CDR1 SGHRS, CDR2 YFSETQ. Trimming cost V 0 bases and J 4 bases, with 9 bases left between them.